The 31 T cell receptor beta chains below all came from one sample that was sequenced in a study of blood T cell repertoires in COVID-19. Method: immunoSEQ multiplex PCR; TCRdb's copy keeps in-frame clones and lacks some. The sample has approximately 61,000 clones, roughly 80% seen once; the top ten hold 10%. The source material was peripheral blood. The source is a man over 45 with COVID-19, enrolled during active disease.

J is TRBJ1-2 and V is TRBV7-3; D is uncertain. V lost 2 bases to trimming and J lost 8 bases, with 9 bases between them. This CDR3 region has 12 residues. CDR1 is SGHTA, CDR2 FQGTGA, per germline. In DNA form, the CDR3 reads TGTGCCAGCAGCTTAGCGACATTCGGCTACACCTTC. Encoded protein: CASSLATFGYTF.

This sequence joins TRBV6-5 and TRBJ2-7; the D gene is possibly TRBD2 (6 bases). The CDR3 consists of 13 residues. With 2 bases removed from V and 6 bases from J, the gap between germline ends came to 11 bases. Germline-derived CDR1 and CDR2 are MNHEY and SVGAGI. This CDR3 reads CASSYGPGAEQYF. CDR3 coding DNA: TGTGCCAGCAGTTACGGCCCGGGAGCCGAGCAGTACTTC.

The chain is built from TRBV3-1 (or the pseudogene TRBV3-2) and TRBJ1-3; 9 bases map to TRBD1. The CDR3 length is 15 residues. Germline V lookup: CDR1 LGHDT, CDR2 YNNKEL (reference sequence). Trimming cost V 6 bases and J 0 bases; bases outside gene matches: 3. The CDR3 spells CASREQGASGNTIYF. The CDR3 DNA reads TGTGCCAGCAGAGAACAGGGGGCCTCTGGAAACACCATATATTTT.

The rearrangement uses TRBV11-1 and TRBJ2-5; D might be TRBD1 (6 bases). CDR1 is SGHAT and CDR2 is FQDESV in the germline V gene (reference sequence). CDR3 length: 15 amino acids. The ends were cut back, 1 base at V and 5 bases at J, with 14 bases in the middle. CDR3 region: CASSLGGGTRETQYF. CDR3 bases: TGTGCCAGCAGCTTAGGAGGGGGAACTCGCGAGACCCAGTACTTC.

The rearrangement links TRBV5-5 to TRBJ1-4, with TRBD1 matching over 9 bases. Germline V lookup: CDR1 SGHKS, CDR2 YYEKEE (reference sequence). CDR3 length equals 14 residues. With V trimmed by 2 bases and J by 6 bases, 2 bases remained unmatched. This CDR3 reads CASSLQGADEKLFF. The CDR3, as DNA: TGTGCCAGCAGCTTACAGGGGGCTGATGAAAAACTGTTTTTT.

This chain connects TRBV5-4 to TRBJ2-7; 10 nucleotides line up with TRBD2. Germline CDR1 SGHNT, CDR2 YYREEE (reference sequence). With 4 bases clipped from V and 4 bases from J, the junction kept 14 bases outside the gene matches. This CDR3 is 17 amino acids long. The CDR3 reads CASSSGWIGSGRYEQYF. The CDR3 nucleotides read TGTGCCAGCAGCAGTGGTTGGATCGGTAGCGGGAGGTACGAGCAGTACTTC.

CDR3 sequence (DNA): TGTGCCAGTAGTTCTCGTCCAGGGGGGTCCTACGAGCAGTACTTC. It yields the protein CASSSRPGGSYEQYF. J is TRBJ2-7 and V is TRBV19; possibly TRBD1 for D (7 bases). Germline V gene data show CDR1 as LNHDA and CDR2 as SQIVND (reference sequence). This CDR3 has 15 residues. The V and J ends lost 5 bases and 1 base respectively, with 15 bases between them. Drawing the rest from reference TRBV19 and TRBJ2-7, the complete variable domain is DGGITQSPKYLFRKEGQNVTLSCEQNLNHDAMYWYRQDPGQGLRLIYYSQIVNDFQKGDIAEGYSVSREKKESFPLTVTSAQKNPTAFYLCASSSRPGGSYEQYFGPGTRLTVT.

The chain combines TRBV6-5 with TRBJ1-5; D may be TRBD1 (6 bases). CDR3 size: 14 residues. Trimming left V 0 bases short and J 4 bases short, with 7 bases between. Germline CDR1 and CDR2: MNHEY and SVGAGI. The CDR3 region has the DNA TGTGCCAGCAGTTACTCGCAGGGGAATCAGCCCCAGCATTTT. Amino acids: CASSYSQGNQPQHF.

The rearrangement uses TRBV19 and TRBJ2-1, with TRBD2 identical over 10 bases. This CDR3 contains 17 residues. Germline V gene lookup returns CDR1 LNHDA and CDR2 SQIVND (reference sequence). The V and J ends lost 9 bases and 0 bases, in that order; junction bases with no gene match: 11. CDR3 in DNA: TGTGCCAGCGGTAGCGGGAGGACGTATAGCTCCTACAATGAGCAGTTCTTC. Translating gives CASGSGRTYSSYNEQFF.

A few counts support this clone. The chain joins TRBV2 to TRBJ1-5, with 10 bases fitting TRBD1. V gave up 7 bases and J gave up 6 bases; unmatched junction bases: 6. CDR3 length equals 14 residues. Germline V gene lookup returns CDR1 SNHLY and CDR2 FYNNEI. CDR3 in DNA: TGTGCCAGCACCCCGGACAGGGGGATTCAGCCCCAGCATTTT. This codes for CASTPDRGIQPQHF.

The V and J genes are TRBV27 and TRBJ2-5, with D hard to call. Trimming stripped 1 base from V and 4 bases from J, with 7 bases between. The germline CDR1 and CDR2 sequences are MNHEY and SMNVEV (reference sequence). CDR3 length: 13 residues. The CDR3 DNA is TGTGCCAGCAGTTTATTGTTCGGAGAGACCCAGTACTTC. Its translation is CASSLLFGETQYF.

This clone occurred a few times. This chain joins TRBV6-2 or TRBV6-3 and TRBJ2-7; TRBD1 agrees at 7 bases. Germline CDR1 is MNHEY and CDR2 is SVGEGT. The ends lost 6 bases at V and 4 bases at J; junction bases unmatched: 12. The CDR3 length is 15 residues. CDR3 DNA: TGTGCCAGCAGCCCGCGATCGACAGGGCCGTACGAGCAGTACTTC. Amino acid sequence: CASSPRSTGPYEQYF.

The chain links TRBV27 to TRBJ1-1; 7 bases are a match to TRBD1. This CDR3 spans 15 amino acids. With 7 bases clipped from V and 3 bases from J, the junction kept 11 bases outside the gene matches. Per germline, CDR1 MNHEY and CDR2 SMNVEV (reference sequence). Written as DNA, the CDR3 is TGTGCCAGCAAATATGACAGGGAAGGGTACACTGAAGCTTTCTTT. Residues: CASKYDREGYTEAFF.

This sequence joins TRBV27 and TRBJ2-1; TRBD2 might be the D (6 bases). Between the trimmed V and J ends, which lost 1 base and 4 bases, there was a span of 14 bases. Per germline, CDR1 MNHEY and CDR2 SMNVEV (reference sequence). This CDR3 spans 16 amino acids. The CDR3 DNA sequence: TGTGCCAGCAGTTTATTTCGCGGACTAATATACAATGAGCAGTTCTTC. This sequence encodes CASSLFRGLIYNEQFF.

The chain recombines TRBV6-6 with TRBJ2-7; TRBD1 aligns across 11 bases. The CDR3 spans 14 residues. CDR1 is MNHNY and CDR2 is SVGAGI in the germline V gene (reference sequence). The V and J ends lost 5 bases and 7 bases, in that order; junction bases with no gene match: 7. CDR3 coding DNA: TGTGCCAGCAGTCTCGGACAGGGGGCGTTTGAGCAGTACTTC. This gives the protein CASSLGQGAFEQYF.

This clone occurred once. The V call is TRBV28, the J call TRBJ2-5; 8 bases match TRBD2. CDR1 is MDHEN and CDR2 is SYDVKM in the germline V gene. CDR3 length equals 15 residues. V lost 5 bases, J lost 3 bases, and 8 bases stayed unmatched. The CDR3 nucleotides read TGTGCCAGCAGTCCAGCGGGAGCGGTCGAAGAGACCCAGTACTTC. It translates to CASSPAGAVEETQYF.

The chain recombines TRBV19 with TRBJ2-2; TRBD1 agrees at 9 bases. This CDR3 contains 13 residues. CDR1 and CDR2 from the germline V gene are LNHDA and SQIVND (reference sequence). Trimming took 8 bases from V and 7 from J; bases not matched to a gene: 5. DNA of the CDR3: TGTGCCAGTCGACAGGGGGGCGGCGGGGAGCTGTTTTTT. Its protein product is CASRQGGGGELFF.

The CDR3 is CSVELEGQPQHF. CDR3 bases: TGCAGCGTTGAGTTAGAGGGCCAGCCCCAGCATTTT. This chain links TRBV29-1 with TRBJ1-5; D gene unclear. Germline lookup yields CDR1 SQVTM and CDR2 ANQGSEA. This CDR3 comprises 12 residues. Trimming removed 3 bases from V and 7 bases from J, with 10 bases in between.

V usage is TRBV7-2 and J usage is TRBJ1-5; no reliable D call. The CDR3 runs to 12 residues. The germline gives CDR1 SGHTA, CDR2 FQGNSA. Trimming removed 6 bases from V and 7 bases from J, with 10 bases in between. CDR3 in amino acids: CASSPGRQPQHF. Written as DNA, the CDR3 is TGTGCCAGCAGTCCCGGGAGACAGCCCCAGCATTTT.

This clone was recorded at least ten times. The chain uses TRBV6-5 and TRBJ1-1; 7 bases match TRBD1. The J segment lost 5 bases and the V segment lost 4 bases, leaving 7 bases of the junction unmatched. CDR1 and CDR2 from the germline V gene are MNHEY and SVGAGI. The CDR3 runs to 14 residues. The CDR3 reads CASSSRQGRTEAFF. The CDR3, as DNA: TGTGCCAGCAGTTCTAGACAGGGTAGAACTGAAGCTTTCTTT.

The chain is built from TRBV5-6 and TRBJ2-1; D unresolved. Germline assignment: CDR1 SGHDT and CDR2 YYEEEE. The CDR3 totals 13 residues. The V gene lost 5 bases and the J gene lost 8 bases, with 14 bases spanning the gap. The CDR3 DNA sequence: TGTGCCAGCAGGAACTTGGGTGGAGATGAGCAGTTCTTC. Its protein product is CASRNLGGDEQFF. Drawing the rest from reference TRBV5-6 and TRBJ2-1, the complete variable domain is DAGVTQSPTHLIKTRGQQVTLRCSPKSGHDTVSWYQQALGQGPQFIFQYYEEEERQRGNFPDRFSGHQFPNYSSELNVNALLLGDSALYLCASRNLGGDEQFFGPGTRLTVL.

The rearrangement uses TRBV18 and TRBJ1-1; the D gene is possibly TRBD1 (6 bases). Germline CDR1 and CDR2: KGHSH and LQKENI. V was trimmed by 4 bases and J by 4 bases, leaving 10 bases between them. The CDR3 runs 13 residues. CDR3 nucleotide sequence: TGTGCCAGCTCACGCACAGGGTCCACTGAAGCTTTCTTT. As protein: CASSRTGSTEAFF. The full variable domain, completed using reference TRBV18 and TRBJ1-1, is NAGVMQNPRHLVRRRGQEARLRCSPMKGHSHVYWYRQLPEEGLKFMVYLQKENIIDESGMPKERFSAEFPKEGPSILRIQQVVRGDSAAYFCASSRTGSTEAFFGQGTRLTVV.

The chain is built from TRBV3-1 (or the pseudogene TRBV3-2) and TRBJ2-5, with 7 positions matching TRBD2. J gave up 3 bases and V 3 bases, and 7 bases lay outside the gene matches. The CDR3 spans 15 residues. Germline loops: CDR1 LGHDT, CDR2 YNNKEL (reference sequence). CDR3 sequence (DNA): TGTGCCAGCAGCCAGTGGGGGGGGGTGGAAGAGACCCAGTACTTC. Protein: CASSQWGGVEETQYF.

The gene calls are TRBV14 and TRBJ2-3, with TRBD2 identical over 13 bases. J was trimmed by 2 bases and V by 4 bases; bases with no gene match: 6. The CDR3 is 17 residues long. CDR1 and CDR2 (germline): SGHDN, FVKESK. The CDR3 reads CASSRTSGSALTDTQYF. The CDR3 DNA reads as TGTGCCAGCAGCCGGACTAGCGGGAGTGCCCTCACAGATACGCAGTATTTT.

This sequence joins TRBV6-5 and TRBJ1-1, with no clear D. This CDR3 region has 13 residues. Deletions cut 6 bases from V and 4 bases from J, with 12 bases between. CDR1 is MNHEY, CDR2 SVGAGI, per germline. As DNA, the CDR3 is TGTGCCAGCAGGAAAGCCCGAGGCACTGAAGCTTTCTTT. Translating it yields CASRKARGTEAFF.

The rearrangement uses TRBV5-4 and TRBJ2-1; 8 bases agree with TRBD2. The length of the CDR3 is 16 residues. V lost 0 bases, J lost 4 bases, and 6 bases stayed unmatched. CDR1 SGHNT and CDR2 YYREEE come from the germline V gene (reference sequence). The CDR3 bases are TGTGCCAGCAGCTTGGGGGGGGTAGCGGGATACAATGAGCAGTTCTTC. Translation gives CASSLGGVAGYNEQFF.

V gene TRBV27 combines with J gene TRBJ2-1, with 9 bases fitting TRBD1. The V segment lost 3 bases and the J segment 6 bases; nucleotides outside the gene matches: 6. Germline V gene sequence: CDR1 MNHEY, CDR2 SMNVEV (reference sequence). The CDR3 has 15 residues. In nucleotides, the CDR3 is TGTGCCAGCAGTTTGACAGGGGGTAGGGCCAATGAGCAGTTCTTC. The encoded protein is CASSLTGGRANEQFF.

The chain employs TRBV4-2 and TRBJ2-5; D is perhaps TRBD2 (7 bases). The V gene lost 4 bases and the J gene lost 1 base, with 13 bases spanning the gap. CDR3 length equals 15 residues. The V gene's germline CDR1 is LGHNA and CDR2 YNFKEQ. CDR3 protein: CASSPTGGLQETQYF. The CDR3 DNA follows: TGTGCCAGCAGCCCCACGGGGGGCCTCCAAGAGACCCAGTACTTC.

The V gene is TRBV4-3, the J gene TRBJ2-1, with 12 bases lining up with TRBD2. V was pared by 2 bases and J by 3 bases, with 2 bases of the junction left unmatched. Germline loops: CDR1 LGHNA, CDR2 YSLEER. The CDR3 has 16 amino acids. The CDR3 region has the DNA TGCGCCAGCAGCCAAATGACTAGCGGGAGCTACAATGAGCAGTTCTTC. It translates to CASSQMTSGSYNEQFF.

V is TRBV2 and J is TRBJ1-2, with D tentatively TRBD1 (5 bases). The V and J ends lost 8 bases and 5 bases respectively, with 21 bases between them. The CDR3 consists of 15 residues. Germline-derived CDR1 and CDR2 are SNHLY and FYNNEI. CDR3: CASGGEPPSVYGYTF. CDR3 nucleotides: TGTGCCAGCGGGGGGGAGCCCCCCTCGGTTTATGGCTACACCTTC.

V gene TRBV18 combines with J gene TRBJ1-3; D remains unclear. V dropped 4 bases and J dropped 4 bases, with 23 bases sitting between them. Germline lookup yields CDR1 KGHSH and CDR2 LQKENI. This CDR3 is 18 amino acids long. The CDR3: CASSRPAGYSARGNTIYF. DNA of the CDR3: TGTGCCAGCTCACGACCAGCAGGCTATTCCGCGCGCGGAAACACCATATATTTT.